This passage covers 12 T cell receptor beta chains from one sample sequenced in a study of blood T cells in healthy people across ages. The second PCR ran about 6 to 12 cycles with a sample-barcoded 5' primer and J-beta primers. TCRdb re-analysed the 5' RACE reads in MiXCR, keeping a single row per CDR3 protein. Of more than 1,400,000 distinct CDR3 sequences listed, 40% to 50% are singletons. Source material: blood. The receptors stem from a woman aged 18-29 years in good health.

This clonotype was detected only a few times. V and J are TRBV3-1 and TRBJ2-5, with TRBD2 matching over 8 bases. The V segment lost 3 bases and the J segment 1 base; nucleotides outside the gene matches: 16. CDR3 length: 19 residues. The germline gives CDR1 LGHDT, CDR2 YNNKEL (reference sequence). CDR3 loop: CASSQLVGTSALSQETQYF. For the CDR3, the DNA is TGTGCCAGCAGCCAGTTGGTAGGGACTAGTGCCCTGAGCCAAGAGACCCAGTACTTC.

This rearrangement joins TRBV5-6 to TRBJ1-2; the D gene is possibly TRBD1 (5 bases). This CDR3 comprises 13 residues. The V end lost 4 bases, the J end lost 5 bases, and 12 bases lay between the germline ends. Germline V lookup: CDR1 SGHDT, CDR2 YYEEEE. CDR3 in amino acids: CASSTLQGYGYTF. DNA for the CDR3: TGTGCCAGCAGCACACTGCAGGGATATGGCTACACCTTC. The full variable domain, rest sourced from reference TRBV5-6 and TRBJ1-2, is DAGVTQSPTHLIKTRGQQVTLRCSPKSGHDTVSWYQQALGQGPQFIFQYYEEEERQRGNFPDRFSGHQFPNYSSELNVNALLLGDSALYLCASSTLQGYGYTFGSGTRLTVV.

This sequence joins TRBV5-1 and TRBJ2-2; TRBD2 matches at 11 bases. In germline, CDR1 is SGHRS, CDR2 YFSETQ. Trimming took 5 bases from V and 5 from J; bases not matched to a gene: 8. The CDR3 contains 16 residues. DNA of the CDR3: TGCGCCAGCAGGCCAACTAGCGGGGGAAGGACCGGGGAGCTGTTTTTT. It codes for CASRPTSGGRTGELFF.

There are a few counts of this clonotype. The chain combines TRBV24-1 with TRBJ1-2; D gene unclear. The ends were cut back, 2 bases at V and 7 bases at J, with 10 bases in the middle. This CDR3 has 13 amino acids. CDR1 and CDR2 (germline): KGHDR, SFDVKD. The CDR3 is CATSDSWSGGYTF. The DNA of the CDR3 is TGTGCCACCAGTGATTCGTGGTCAGGTGGCTACACCTTC.

This sequence joins TRBV5-1 and TRBJ2-3; 10 bases align to TRBD2. Germline CDR1 SGHRS, CDR2 YFSETQ. Germline trimming cut 0 bases from V and 2 bases from J; bases unmatched to any gene: 6. The CDR3 extends over 17 amino acids. CDR3 protein: CASSLGRAGGTTDTQYF. The CDR3 DNA sequence: TGCGCCAGCAGCTTGGGTAGAGCGGGAGGGACCACAGATACGCAGTATTTT.

Regarding this clonotype: In this CDR3 the conserved last residue, phenylalanine or tryptophan, is missing, so a read error is likely. The V and J genes are TRBV30 and TRBJ2-5; unclear D gene. V was trimmed by 5 bases and J by 2 bases, leaving 6 bases between them. The CDR3 is made up of 11 amino acids. Looked up from germline, CDR1 is GTSNPN and CDR2 is SVGIG (reference sequence). Here the CDR3 DNA reads TGTGCCTGGGGGCCACAAGAGACCCAGTACCTC. As protein: CAWGPQETQYL.

The chain combines TRBV7-2 with TRBJ2-1, with TRBD2 identical over 7 bases. There are 14 residues in the CDR3. Germline CDR1 SGHTA, CDR2 FQGNSA. V lost 10 bases, J lost 8 bases, and 14 bases stayed unmatched. The CDR3 nucleotides are TGTGCCACCCACCGGGACTACACTGGCGATGAGCAGTTCTTC. Protein product: CATHRDYTGDEQFF.

The V call is TRBV15, the J call TRBJ2-3; 9 nucleotides line up with TRBD2. This CDR3 is 20 amino acids long. J lost 0 bases, V lost 0 bases, and 13 bases had no gene match. Per germline, CDR1 LNHNV and CDR2 YYDKDF (reference sequence). The CDR3 DNA follows: TGTGCCACCAGCAGAGATACCCCTATAAGCGGGGGGACGAGCACAGATACGCAGTATTTT. This translates into CATSRDTPISGGTSTDTQYF. Combining the CDR3 with reference TRBV15 and TRBJ2-3 gives the whole variable domain DAMVIQNPRYQVTQFGKPVTLSCSQTLNHNVMYWYQQKSSQAPKLLFHYYDKDFNNEADTPDNFQSRRPNTSFCFLDIRSPGLGDTAMYLCATSRDTPISGGTSTDTQYFGPGTRLTVL.

This clonotype was recorded many times. The rearrangement uses TRBV7-9 and TRBJ2-7; tentatively, D is TRBD2 (6 bases). With 4 bases removed from V and 3 bases from J, the gap between germline ends came to 13 bases. The germline V gene has CDR1 SEHNR and CDR2 FQNEAQ (reference sequence). The CDR3 spans 14 residues. The CDR3 DNA follows: TGTGCCAGCAGCTCTCCGGGACTGATCTACGAGCAGTACTTC. Protein: CASSSPGLIYEQYF.

Written as DNA, the CDR3 is TGTGCCAGCAGCGTAAGCACAGGGGAATGGACCTACGAGCAGTACTTC. Its translation: CASSVSTGEWTYEQYF. The chain carries TRBV5-5 and TRBJ2-7, with TRBD1 matching 7 bases. V was clipped by 4 bases and J by 2 bases; unmatched bases: 12. Germline-derived CDR1 and CDR2 are SGHKS and YYEKEE (reference sequence). The CDR3 totals 16 residues. Full variable domain (rest looked up from reference TRBV5-5 and TRBJ2-7): DAGVTQSPTHLIKTRGQQVTLRCSPISGHKSVSWYQQVLGQGPQFIFQYYEKEERGRGNFPDRFSARQFPNYSSELNVNALLLGDSALYLCASSVSTGEWTYEQYFGPGTRLTVT.

This clonotype was counted only a few times. V and J are TRBV20-1 and TRBJ2-3, with D unresolved. The V end lost 7 bases, the J end lost 1 base, and 12 bases lay between the germline ends. Germline V gives CDR1 DFQATT, CDR2 SNEGSKA (reference sequence). CDR3 length: 13 residues. The CDR3 here is CSDKFPGTDTQYF. CDR3 nucleotide sequence: TGCAGTGACAAATTCCCGGGCACAGATACGCAGTATTTT.

The chain links TRBV5-1 to TRBJ1-1; D remains unclear. This CDR3 contains 13 residues. Germline assignment: CDR1 SGHRS and CDR2 YFSETQ. The V gene lost 4 bases and the J gene lost 8 bases, with 15 bases spanning the gap. CDR3 protein: CASSRRGAEEAFF. CDR3 bases: TGCGCCAGCAGCCGTCGAGGAGCTGAGGAAGCTTTCTTT.